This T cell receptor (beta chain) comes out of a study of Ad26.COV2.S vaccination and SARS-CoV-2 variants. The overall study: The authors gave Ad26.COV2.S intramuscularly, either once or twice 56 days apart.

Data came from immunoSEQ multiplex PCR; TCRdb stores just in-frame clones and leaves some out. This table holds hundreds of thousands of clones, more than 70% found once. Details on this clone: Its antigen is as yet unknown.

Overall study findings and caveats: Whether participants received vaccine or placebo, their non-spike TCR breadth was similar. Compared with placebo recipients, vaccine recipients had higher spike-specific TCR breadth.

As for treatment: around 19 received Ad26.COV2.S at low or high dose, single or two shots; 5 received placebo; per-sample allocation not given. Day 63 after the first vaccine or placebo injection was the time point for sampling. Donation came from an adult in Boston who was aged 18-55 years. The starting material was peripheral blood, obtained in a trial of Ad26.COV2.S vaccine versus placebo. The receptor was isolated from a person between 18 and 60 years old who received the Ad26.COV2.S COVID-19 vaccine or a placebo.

The CDR3 is CASSIVDGNYEQYF. The CDR3 nucleotides are TGTGCCAGTAGTATAGTGGACGGTAACTACGAGCAGTACTTC. V is TRBV19 and J is TRBJ2-7; the D is unclear. CDR3 length: 14 residues. The germline V and J ends were trimmed by 1 base and 3 bases, with 10 bases remaining between them. CDR1 is LNHDA, CDR2 SQIVND, per germline (reference sequence).